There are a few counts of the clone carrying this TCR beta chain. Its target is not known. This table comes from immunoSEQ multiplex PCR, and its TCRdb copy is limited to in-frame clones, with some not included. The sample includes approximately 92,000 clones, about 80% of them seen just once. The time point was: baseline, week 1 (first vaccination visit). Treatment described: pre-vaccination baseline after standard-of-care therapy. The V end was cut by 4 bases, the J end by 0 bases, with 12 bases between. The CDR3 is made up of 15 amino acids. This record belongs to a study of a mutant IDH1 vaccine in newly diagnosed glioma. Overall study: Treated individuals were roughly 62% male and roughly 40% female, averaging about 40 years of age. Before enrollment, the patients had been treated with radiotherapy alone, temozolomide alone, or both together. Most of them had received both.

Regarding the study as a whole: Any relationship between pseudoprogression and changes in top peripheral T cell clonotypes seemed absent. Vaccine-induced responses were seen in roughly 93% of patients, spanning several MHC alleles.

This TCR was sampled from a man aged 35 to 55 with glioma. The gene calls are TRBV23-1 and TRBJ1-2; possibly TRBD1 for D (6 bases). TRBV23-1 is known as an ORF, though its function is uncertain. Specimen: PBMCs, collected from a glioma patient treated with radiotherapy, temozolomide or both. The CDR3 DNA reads TGCGCCAGCAGTCCTGGCGGGACAACTAACTATGGCTACACCTTC. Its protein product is CASSPGGTTNYGYTF.